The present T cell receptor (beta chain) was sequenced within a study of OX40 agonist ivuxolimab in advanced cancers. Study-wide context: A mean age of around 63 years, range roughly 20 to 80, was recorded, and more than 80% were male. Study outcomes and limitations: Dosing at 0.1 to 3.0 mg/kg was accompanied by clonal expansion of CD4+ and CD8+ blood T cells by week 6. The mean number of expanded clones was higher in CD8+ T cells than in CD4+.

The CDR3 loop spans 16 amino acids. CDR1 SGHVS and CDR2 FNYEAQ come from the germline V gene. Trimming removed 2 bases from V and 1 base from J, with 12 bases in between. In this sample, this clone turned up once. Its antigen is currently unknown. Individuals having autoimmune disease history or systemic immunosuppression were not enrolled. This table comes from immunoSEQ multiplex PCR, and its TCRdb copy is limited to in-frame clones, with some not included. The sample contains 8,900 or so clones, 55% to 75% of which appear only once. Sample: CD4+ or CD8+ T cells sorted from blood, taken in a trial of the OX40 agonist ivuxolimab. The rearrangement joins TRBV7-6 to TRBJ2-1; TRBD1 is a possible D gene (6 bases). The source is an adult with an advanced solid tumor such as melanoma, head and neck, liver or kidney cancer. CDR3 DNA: TGTGCCAGCAGCTTAAGAACAGGGTATTCCTACAATGAGCAGTTCTTC. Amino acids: CASSLRTGYSYNEQFF.